Presented here are 13 T cell receptor beta chains from one specimen sequenced in a study of tumor-infiltrating lymphocytes in oesophageal squamous cell carcinoma (dated by TCRdb to about 2016). Library preparation employed PCR. The sample was run on an Illumina HiSeq 2000. The raw public reads went through TCRdb reprocessing: fastp at Q25, MiXCR clone calling, in-frame beta chains kept. Each entry is one CDR3 protein sequence, shown with its most common DNA and genes. Present in this sample are about 21,000 distinct CDR3 sequences, about two fifths of which were seen just once. Of the sample, around two fifths is held by the ten largest clones. The sample consisted of esophageal tumor tissue. The receptors were sampled from a male donor with esophageal squamous cell carcinoma.

To note about this clonotype: One base away lies a much larger clone, so this may be a sequencing read error. Without the conserved terminal phenylalanine or tryptophan, this CDR3 likely stems from a read error. V and J are TRBV6-1 and TRBJ2-2; TRBD2 is a possible D gene (6 bases). There are 14 residues in the CDR3. Per germline, CDR1 MNHNS and CDR2 SASEGT. V gave up 5 bases and J gave up 4 bases, with 11 bases separating them. The CDR3 is CASSLEGPTGELFS. CDR3 coding DNA: TGTGCCAGCAGTTTGGAGGGGCCCACCGGGGAGCTGTTTTCT.

This rearrangement joins TRBV4-2 to TRBJ2-4, with a possible D match to TRBD2 (5 bases). Trimming took 0 bases from V and 6 from J, leaving 12 bases between them. This CDR3 has 15 amino acids. The germline V gene has CDR1 LGHNA and CDR2 YNFKEQ. CDR3 loop: CASSQEGREGNIQYF. CDR3 nucleotides: TGTGCCAGCAGCCAAGAAGGGAGAGAGGGAAACATTCAGTACTTC.

Judged by abundance, this clonotype is medium-sized. The chain has TRBV6-6 and TRBJ1-2, with TRBD1 as a possible D gene (5 bases). The CDR3 runs to 15 residues. Germline CDR1 reads MNHNY; CDR2 reads SVGAGI (reference sequence). Trimming stripped 0 bases from V and 1 base from J, with 9 bases between. The CDR3 DNA reads as TGTGCCAGCAGTTACTCAAGACAGATTAACTATGGCTACACCTTC. It encodes CASSYSRQINYGYTF.

The rearrangement uses TRBV11-2 and TRBJ2-3; possibly TRBD2 for D (5 bases). TRBJ2-7 matches the DNA end more closely, so the J call is doubtful. This CDR3 has 13 residues. Germline V gene sequence: CDR1 SGHAT, CDR2 FQNNGV. The CDR3 nucleotides read TGTGCCAGCAGGAATAGCGAAGCCTACGAGCAGTACTTC. Translating it yields CASRNSEAYEQYF.

This clonotype was counted many times. No DNA is shown, since the ends of the CDR3 on it are uncertain; the CDR3 is the one TCRdb lists. The gene calls are TRBV10-3 and TRBJ2-6; the table gives TRBD2 as D, unverified against the DNA. The germline V gene has CDR1 ENHRY and CDR2 SYGVKD. The CDR3 totals 13 residues, both ends included. The CDR3: CAIILHGRLHLRF.

This clonotype was seen a single time. A read error may account for a junction end that differs from germline. The CDR3 protein is CASSMYEETQCF. The CDR3 nucleotides read TGTGCCAGCAGCATGTACGAAGAGACCCAGTGCTTC. The J gene is TRBJ2-1, the V gene TRBV11-2; D call uncertain. The CDR3 consists of 12 residues. Germline V lookup: CDR1 SGHAT, CDR2 FQNNGV.

This clonotype was observed a few times. The chain recombines TRBV2 with TRBJ2-7; D possibly matches TRBD1 or TRBD2 (6 bases each). CDR1 SNHLY and CDR2 FYNNEI come from the germline V gene. The germline V and J ends were trimmed by 5 bases and 5 bases, with 16 bases remaining between them. The CDR3 loop spans 14 amino acids. The CDR3 reads CASSPATGTDEQYF. The CDR3 nucleotides read TGTGCCAGCAGTCCAGCAACAGGGACTGACGAGCAGTACTTC.

This clonotype was recorded at least ten times. V is TRBV28 and J is TRBJ1-4; TRBD1 aligns across 7 bases. The CDR3 totals 14 residues. Germline CDR1 is MDHEN and CDR2 is SYDVKM. J was trimmed by 8 bases and V by 3 bases; bases with no gene match: 6. Here the CDR3 reads CASSFQGGREKLFF. The DNA of the CDR3 is TGTGCCAGCAGTTTTCAGGGGGGGCGGGAAAAACTGTTTTTT.

This chain joins TRBV7-2 and TRBJ2-7, with 9 positions matching TRBD1. V was pared by 2 bases and J by 5 bases, with 13 bases of the junction left unmatched. Per the germline V gene, CDR1 is SGHTA and CDR2 is FQGNSA. The CDR3 has 17 amino acids. CDR3 sequence (DNA): TGTGCCAGCAGCTTACCCGCCTACGGGACAGGGCACCACGAGCAGTACTTC. Translated: CASSLPAYGTGHHEQYF.

The chain employs TRBV10-1 and TRBJ2-2; D possibly corresponds to TRBD1 (5 bases). V was clipped by 3 bases and J by 4 bases, with 6 bases between them. The CDR3 runs 13 residues. From germline, CDR1 is WNHNN and CDR2 SYGVQD (reference sequence). CDR3 residues: CASSDRVTGELFF. CDR3 in DNA: TGCGCCAGCAGTGACAGGGTCACCGGGGAGCTGTTTTTT.

This clonotype was seen repeatedly, ten times or more. The rearrangement joins TRBV27 to TRBJ2-1; 8 positions agree with TRBD2. Losses at the gene ends were 6 bases for V and 9 bases for J; bases not matched to a gene: 13. The CDR3 is 15 amino acids. Germline V lookup: CDR1 MNHEY, CDR2 SMNVEV (reference sequence). The CDR3 DNA reads as TGTGCCAGCAGCACTAAAGGGACTAGAGTGATTGAGCAGTTCTTC. Translating it yields CASSTKGTRVIEQFF.

This clonotype was detected a few times. This sequence may be a read error, since a much larger clone differs from it by one base. The chain couples TRBV6-1 to TRBJ2-5, with a weak D call TRBD2 (6 bases). V was clipped by 5 bases and J by 11 bases, with 27 bases between them. The germline V gene encodes CDR1 MNHNS and CDR2 SASEGT. The CDR3 sequence is 16 residues long. In DNA form, the CDR3 reads TGTGCCAGCAGTCGGACTATCTACTCGAGGCACAATGAGCAGTACTTC. This codes for CASSRTIYSRHNEQYF.

In this sample, this clonotype is medium-sized. This chain links TRBV7-9 with TRBJ2-2, with TRBD1 matching 9 bases. The CDR3 is 15 residues long. V shed 6 bases and J 3 bases; nucleotides not matched to a gene: 5. In germline, CDR1 is SEHNR, CDR2 FQNEAQ (reference sequence). The chain's CDR3 is CASRYGQGYTGELFF. The CDR3 region has the DNA TGTGCCAGCAGATACGGACAGGGGTACACCGGGGAGCTGTTTTTT.